What follows are 18 T cell receptor beta chains derived from one specimen sequenced in a study of T cells in Graves' hyperthyroidism and ophthalmopathy. Researchers amplified the TCR beta CDR3 regions from RNA transcripts. HTBI primers were employed in a first-round RT-PCR of the TCR CDR3. A single record per CDR3 protein comes from TCRdb applying MiXCR to the multiplex PCR reads. The sample shows fewer than 900,000 distinct CDR3 sequences, 16% of them seen only once. Sequencing was performed on blood. The receptors here all came from a man aged 18 to 35 with Graves' hyperthyroidism.

The V call is TRBV6-1, the J call TRBJ2-5; D ambiguous. Between the trimmed V and J ends, which lost 5 bases and 1 base, there was a span of 11 bases. This CDR3 is 14 amino acids long. Germline V gene data show CDR1 as MNHNS and CDR2 as SASEGT. The CDR3 loop reads CASSFTVLQETQYF. In DNA, the CDR3 is TGTGCCAGCAGTTTCACAGTGCTCCAAGAGACCCAGTACTTC.

In this sample, this clonotype turned up many times. CDR3 in amino acids: CASEGGTYNEQFF. The CDR3 DNA reads as TGTGCCAGCGAGGGGGGGACGTACAATGAGCAGTTCTTC. The chain couples TRBV2 to TRBJ2-1; possibly TRBD2 for D (7 bases). CDR1 is SNHLY, CDR2 FYNNEI, per germline. The CDR3 is 13 amino acids. V was trimmed by 8 bases and J by 4 bases, leaving 12 bases between them.

This clonotype was seen at least ten times. J is TRBJ2-7 and V is TRBV20-1, with D perhaps matching TRBD2 (6 bases). This CDR3 comprises 13 residues. The germline V gene encodes CDR1 DFQATT and CDR2 SNEGSKA (reference sequence). Between the trimmed V and J ends, which lost 3 bases and 3 bases, there was a span of 12 bases. This CDR3 is CSASPSVIYEQYF. CDR3 nucleotide sequence: TGCAGTGCTAGTCCTAGCGTAATCTACGAGCAGTACTTC.

A few counts support this clonotype. V gene TRBV7-2 combines with J gene TRBJ2-1; TRBD2 is a possible D gene (5 bases). Trimming took off 4 bases at V and 0 bases at J, with 13 bases between the two ends. The CDR3 runs 16 residues. Germline V gene data show CDR1 as SGHTA and CDR2 as FQGNSA. The CDR3 loop is CASSSRGPSSYNEQFF. The DNA of the CDR3 is TGTGCCAGCAGCTCCCGCGGGCCAAGCTCCTACAATGAGCAGTTCTTC.

This clonotype was counted between two and nine times. The CDR3 loop reads CAISAPDRGNTEAFF. The CDR3 nucleotides are TGTGCCATCAGTGCCCCGGACAGGGGGAACACTGAAGCTTTCTTT. This chain connects TRBV10-3 to TRBJ1-1; TRBD1 aligns across 9 bases. Germline values: CDR1 ENHRY, CDR2 SYGVKD. The CDR3 consists of 15 residues. V lost 4 bases to trimming and J lost 1 base; unmatched junction nucleotides: 4.

Ten or more counts support this clonotype. The rearrangement uses TRBV12-3 or TRBV12-4 and TRBJ2-7; 11 nucleotides line up with TRBD1. There are 13 residues in the CDR3. Trimming removed 6 bases from V and 3 bases from J; junction bases left unmatched: 1. The CDR3 sequence: CASRGQGGYEQYF. The CDR3 DNA reads TGTGCCAGCAGGGGACAGGGGGGCTACGAGCAGTACTTC.

V and J are TRBV19 and TRBJ2-7; no reliable D call. This CDR3 region has 13 residues. Germline CDR1 is LNHDA and CDR2 is SQIVND (reference sequence). V lost 3 bases and J 0 bases, leaving 6 bases between the germline ends. Written as DNA, the CDR3 is TGTGCCAGTAGTATCGCTAGCTCCTACGAGCAGTACTTC. It specifies CASSIASSYEQYF.

Many counts were recorded for this clonotype. The chain combines TRBV7-9 with TRBJ2-7; 9 bases align to TRBD1. Per the germline V gene, CDR1 is SEHNR and CDR2 is FQNEAQ (reference sequence). The CDR3 covers 16 residues. The junction had 11 bases not matched to a gene; V was cut back by 1 base and J by 7 bases. CDR3 in DNA: TGTGCCAGCAGCTTAGGATCCGGGACAGGGTATTGGGAGCAGTACTTC. Residues: CASSLGSGTGYWEQYF.

This clonotype was counted between two and nine times. The rearrangement uses TRBV7-9 and TRBJ2-3; perhaps D is TRBD1 or TRBD2 (5 bases each). V gave up 3 bases and J gave up 0 bases, with 10 bases separating them. Germline assignment: CDR1 SEHNR and CDR2 FQNEAQ (reference sequence). The CDR3 totals 15 residues. The CDR3 coding sequence is TGTGCCAGCAGCTTGCCGGGACCGAGCACAGATACGCAGTATTTT. Its protein is CASSLPGPSTDTQYF.

This clonotype was observed many times. This rearrangement joins TRBV12-3 or TRBV12-4 to TRBJ2-7; TRBD2 matches at 9 bases. There are 14 residues in the CDR3. Trimming at V came to 5 bases and at J to 5 bases, leaving 7 bases not matched to a gene. The CDR3, as DNA: TGTGCCAGCAGTAGTATAGCGGGAGCCCACGAGCAGTACTTC. It is translated as CASSSIAGAHEQYF.

This clonotype was counted ten times or more. The rearrangement links TRBV28 to TRBJ2-3; TRBD2 aligns across 8 bases. Unmatched junction bases numbered 8, after V lost 5 bases and J lost 4 bases. Germline V lookup: CDR1 MDHEN, CDR2 SYDVKM. CDR3 size: 15 residues. This chain's CDR3 is CASSNSGSKADTQYF. The CDR3 DNA sequence: TGTGCCAGCAGTAACAGCGGGAGTAAGGCAGATACGCAGTATTTT.

The rearrangement links TRBV7-2 to TRBJ2-7, with D perhaps matching TRBD1 (6 bases). V was shortened by 5 bases and J by 0 bases, with 20 bases between the two germline ends. This CDR3 has 17 amino acids. The germline V gene encodes CDR1 SGHTA and CDR2 FQGNSA. The CDR3 sequence: CASSLQGGTLVSYEQYF. The CDR3 coding sequence is TGTGCCAGCAGCCTGCAGGGTGGGACATTGGTCTCCTACGAGCAGTACTTC. Full variable domain (remainder filled in from reference TRBV7-2 and TRBJ2-7): GAGVSQSPSNKVTEKGKDVELRCDPISGHTALYWYRQSLGQGLEFLIYFQGNSAPDKSGLPSDRFSAERTGGSVSTLTIQRTQQEDSAVYLCASSLQGGTLVSYEQYFGPGTRLTVT.

This clonotype occurred many times. The chain has TRBV20-1 and TRBJ2-7, with 7 bases fitting TRBD2. The germline V gene encodes CDR1 DFQATT and CDR2 SNEGSKA (reference sequence). The length of the CDR3 is 13 residues. Trimming at V came to 3 bases and at J to 6 bases, leaving 8 bases not matched to a gene. DNA for the CDR3: TGCAGTGCTAGTAGGCGGGAGTATAGCGAGCAGTACTTC. Translating gives CSASRREYSEQYF.

This clonotype showed up many times. The J gene is TRBJ2-2, the V gene TRBV20-1; TRBD2 aligns across 10 bases. V dropped 1 base and J dropped 3; count of bases not matched to a gene: 5. The germline gives CDR1 DFQATT, CDR2 SNEGSKA (reference sequence). The CDR3 totals 16 residues. The CDR3 is CSARGIAGGDTGELFF. The DNA for the CDR3 is TGCAGTGCTAGAGGAATAGCGGGAGGCGACACCGGGGAGCTGTTTTTT.

This clonotype was recorded many times. This chain uses TRBV11-2 with TRBJ1-1; D is uncertain. This CDR3 region has 15 residues. Germline-derived CDR1 and CDR2 are SGHAT and FQNNGV. The V end lost 3 bases, the J end lost 0 bases, and 11 bases lay between the germline ends. In DNA, the CDR3 is TGTGCCAGCAGCTTTGCTACACGTATGAACACTGAAGCTTTCTTT. Translated: CASSFATRMNTEAFF.

This clonotype was detected ten times or more. This chain connects TRBV27 to TRBJ2-1; 8 positions match TRBD1. The CDR3 is 15 residues long. The germline gives CDR1 MNHEY, CDR2 SMNVEV (reference sequence). The trim removed 6 bases at V and 8 bases at J, leaving 12 bases unmatched. CDR3 residues: CASSHGTGPPHEQFF. DNA for the CDR3: TGTGCCAGCAGCCATGGGACAGGCCCACCCCATGAGCAGTTCTTC.

The rearrangement uses TRBV5-5 and TRBJ2-7, with D uncertain. Per the germline V gene, CDR1 is SGHKS and CDR2 is YYEKEE (reference sequence). This CDR3 contains 13 residues. V shed 5 bases and J shed 4 bases, with 13 bases lying between them. Here the CDR3 reads CASSPGNSYEQYF. The CDR3 region has the DNA TGTGCCAGCAGTCCTGGGAATTCATACGAGCAGTACTTC.

This clonotype showed up many times. This chain uses TRBV20-1 with TRBJ1-2, with a tentative D call TRBD1 (6 bases). The CDR3 covers 11 residues. Deletions cut 6 bases from V and 5 bases from J, with 10 bases between. Germline V gives CDR1 DFQATT, CDR2 SNEGSKA (reference sequence). The CDR3 DNA is TGCAGTGCCAAGGGGGGGTATGGCTACACCTTC. It codes for CSAKGGYGYTF.